This T cell receptor beta chain emerged from a study of blood T cells in healthy people across ages. Study-level points and caveats: TCR beta diversity was tightly associated with the proportion of naive T cells. Those diversity estimates obtained from one million T cells were thought to be underestimates.

Germline V gives CDR1 DFQATT, CDR2 SNEGSKA (reference sequence). This CDR3 is 16 amino acids long. The V end was cut by 3 bases, the J end by 0 bases, with 15 bases between. Primers used in a second PCR of about 6 to 11 cycles were a sample-barcoded 5' primer and a J-beta primer mix. A template-switch adaptor that had 12 random nucleotides put a tag on each cDNA molecule. TCRdb passed the 5' RACE reads through MiXCR, listing each CDR3 protein once. The table includes about 1.8 million distinct CDR3 sequences, about 49% detected once. Only one count was recorded for this clonotype. Its antigen remains unidentified. Researchers isolated at least 7 million PBMCs per sample.

J is TRBJ1-5 and V is TRBV20-1; no firm D call. This TCR derives from a woman between 35 and 50 years old in good health. The sample taken for sequencing was blood. The CDR3 spells CSARVSKDYSNQPQHF. The CDR3 region has the DNA TGCAGTGCTAGGGTTTCTAAAGACTATAGCAATCAGCCCCAGCATTTT.